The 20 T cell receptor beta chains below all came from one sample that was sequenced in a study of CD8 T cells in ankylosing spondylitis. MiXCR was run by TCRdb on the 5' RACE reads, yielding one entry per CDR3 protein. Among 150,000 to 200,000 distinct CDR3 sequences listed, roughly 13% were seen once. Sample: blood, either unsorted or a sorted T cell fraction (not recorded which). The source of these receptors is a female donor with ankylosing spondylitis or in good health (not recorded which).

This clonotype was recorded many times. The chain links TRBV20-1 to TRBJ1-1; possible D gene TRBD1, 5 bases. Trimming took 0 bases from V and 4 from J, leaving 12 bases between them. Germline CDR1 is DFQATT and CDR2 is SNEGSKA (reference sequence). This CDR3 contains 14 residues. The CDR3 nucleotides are TGCAGTGCTAGAGACCCACGGGGGTCCACTGAAGCTTTCTTT. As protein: CSARDPRGSTEAFF.

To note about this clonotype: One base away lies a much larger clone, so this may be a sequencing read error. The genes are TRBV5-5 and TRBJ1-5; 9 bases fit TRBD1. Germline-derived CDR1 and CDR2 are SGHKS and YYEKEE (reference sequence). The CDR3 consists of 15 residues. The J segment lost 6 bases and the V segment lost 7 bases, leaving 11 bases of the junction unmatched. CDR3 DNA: TGTGCCAGCGGCGGAGGGACAGGGAAAGGTCAGCCCCAGCATTTT. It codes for CASGGGTGKGQPQHF.

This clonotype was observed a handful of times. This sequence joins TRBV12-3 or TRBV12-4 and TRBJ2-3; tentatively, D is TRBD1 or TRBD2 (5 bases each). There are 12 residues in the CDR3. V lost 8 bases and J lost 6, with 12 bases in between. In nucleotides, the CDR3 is TGTGCCAGCGAGGGGAACCCTGATACGCAGTATTTT. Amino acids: CASEGNPDTQYF.

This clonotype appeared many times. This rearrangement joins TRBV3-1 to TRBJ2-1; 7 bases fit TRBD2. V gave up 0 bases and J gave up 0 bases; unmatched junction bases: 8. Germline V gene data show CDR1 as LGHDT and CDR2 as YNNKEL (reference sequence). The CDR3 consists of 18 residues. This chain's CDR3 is CASSQEGRRGSSYNEQFF. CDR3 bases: TGTGCCAGCAGCCAAGAAGGGAGGCGGGGGAGCTCCTACAATGAGCAGTTCTTC.

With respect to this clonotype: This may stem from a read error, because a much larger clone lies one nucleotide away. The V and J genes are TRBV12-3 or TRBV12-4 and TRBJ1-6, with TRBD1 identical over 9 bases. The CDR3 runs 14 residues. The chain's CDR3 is CGSSTDRGDSPLHF. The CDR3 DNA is TGTGGCAGCAGCACGGACAGGGGTGATTCACCCCTCCACTTT.

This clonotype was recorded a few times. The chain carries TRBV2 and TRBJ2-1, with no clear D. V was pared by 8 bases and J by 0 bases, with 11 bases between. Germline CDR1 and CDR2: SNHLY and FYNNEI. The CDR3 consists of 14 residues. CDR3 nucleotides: TGTGCCAGCGTCTTACGGAGCTCCTACAATGAGCAGTTCTTC. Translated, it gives CASVLRSSYNEQFF.

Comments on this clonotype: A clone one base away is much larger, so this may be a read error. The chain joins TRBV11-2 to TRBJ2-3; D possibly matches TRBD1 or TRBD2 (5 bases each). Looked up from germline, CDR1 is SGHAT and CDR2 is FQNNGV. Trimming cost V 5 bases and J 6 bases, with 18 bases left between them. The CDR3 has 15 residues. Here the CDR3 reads CASSPGTFSLDTQYF. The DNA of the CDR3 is TGTGCCAGCAGCCCCGGGACCTTCTCCCTGGATACGCAGTATTTT.

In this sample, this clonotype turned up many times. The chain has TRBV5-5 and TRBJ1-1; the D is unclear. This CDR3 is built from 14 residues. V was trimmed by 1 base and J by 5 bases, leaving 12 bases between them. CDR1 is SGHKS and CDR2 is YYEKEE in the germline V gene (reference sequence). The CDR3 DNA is TGTGCCAGCAGCTTGCCCACGCGGAGGACTGAAGCTTTCTTT. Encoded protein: CASSLPTRRTEAFF.

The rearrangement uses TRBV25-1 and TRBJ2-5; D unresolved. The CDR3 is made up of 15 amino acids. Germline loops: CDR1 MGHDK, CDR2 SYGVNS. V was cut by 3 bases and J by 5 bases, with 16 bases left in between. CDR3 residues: CASSDPTVARETQYF. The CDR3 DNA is TGTGCCAGCAGTGACCCCACCGTGGCGCGGGAGACCCAGTACTTC.

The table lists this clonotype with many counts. The CDR3 here is CASSLDGWGTDTQYF. The CDR3 region has the DNA TGTGCCAGCAGCTTAGACGGGTGGGGGACAGATACGCAGTATTTT. This chain links TRBV7-2 with TRBJ2-3, with D perhaps being TRBD1 or TRBD2 (5 bases each). The ends were cut back, 1 base at V and 3 bases at J, with 11 bases in the middle. The germline V gene has CDR1 SGHTA and CDR2 FQGNSA. The CDR3 is 15 amino acids.

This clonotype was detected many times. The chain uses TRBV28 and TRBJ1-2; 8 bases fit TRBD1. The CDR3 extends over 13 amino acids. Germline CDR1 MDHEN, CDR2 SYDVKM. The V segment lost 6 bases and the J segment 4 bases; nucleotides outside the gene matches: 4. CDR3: CASSLTGGYGYTF. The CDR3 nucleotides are TGTGCCAGCAGCTTAACAGGGGGCTATGGCTACACCTTC.

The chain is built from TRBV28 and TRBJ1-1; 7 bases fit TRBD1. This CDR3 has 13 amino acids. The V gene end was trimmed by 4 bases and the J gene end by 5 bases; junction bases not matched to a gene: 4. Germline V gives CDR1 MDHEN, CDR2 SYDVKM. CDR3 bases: TGTGCCAGCAGTTCCCCACAGGGGACTGAAGCTTTCTTT. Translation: CASSSPQGTEAFF.

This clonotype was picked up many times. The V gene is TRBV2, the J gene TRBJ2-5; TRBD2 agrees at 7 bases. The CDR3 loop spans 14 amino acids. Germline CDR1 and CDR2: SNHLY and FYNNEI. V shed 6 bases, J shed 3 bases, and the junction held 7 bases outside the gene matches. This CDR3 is CASSRGLAEETQYF. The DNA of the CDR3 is TGTGCCAGCAGCCGAGGGCTAGCGGAAGAGACCCAGTACTTC.

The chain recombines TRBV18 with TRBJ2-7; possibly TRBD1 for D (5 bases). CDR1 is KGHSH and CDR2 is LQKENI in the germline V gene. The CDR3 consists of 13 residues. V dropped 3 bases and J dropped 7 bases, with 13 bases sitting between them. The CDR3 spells CASSPSREGEQYF. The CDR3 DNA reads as TGTGCCAGCTCACCGTCCAGGGAAGGTGAGCAGTACTTC.

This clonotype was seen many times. The CDR3 bases are TGTGCCAGCAGTCAAGGGCGAGACAGGCGAGGTTTAGACAATGAGCAGTTCTTC. Residues: CASSQGRDRRGLDNEQFF. The chain employs TRBV21-1 and TRBJ2-1; the table's D call TRBD1 went unverified against the DNA. TRBV21-1 is deemed a pseudogene. CDR3 length equals 18 residues.

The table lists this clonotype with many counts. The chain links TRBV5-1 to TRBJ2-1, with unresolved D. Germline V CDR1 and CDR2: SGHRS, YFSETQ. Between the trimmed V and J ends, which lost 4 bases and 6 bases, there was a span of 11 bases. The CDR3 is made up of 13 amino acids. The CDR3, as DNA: TGCGCCAGCAGCGACGGACCGGCCAATGAGCAGTTCTTC. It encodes CASSDGPANEQFF.

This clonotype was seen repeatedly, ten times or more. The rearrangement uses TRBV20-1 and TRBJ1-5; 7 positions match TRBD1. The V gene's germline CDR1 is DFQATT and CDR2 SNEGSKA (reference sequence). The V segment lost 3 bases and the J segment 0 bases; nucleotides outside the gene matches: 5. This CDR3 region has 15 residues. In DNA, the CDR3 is TGCAGTGCTAGGGTGACAGGGCCTAGCAATCAGCCCCAGCATTTT. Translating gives CSARVTGPSNQPQHF.

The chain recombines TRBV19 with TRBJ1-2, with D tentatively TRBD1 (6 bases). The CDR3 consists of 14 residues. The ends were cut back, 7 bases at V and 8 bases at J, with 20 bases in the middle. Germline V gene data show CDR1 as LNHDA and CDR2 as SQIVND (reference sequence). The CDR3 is CASISRGRFLGYTF. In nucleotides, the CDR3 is TGTGCCAGTATCTCGCGGGGGCGCTTCCTAGGCTACACCTTC. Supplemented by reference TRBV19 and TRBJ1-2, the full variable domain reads DGGITQSPKYLFRKEGQNVTLSCEQNLNHDAMYWYRQDPGQGLRLIYYSQIVNDFQKGDIAEGYSVSREKKESFPLTVTSAQKNPTAFYLCASISRGRFLGYTFGSGTRLTVV.

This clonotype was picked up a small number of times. CDR3 DNA: TGTGCCTGGAGTGTCCCCAGGGTAGAACAGCCCCAGCATTTT. This encodes CAWSVPRVEQPQHF. This chain connects TRBV30 to TRBJ1-5; D is possibly TRBD1 (5 bases). The V gene's germline CDR1 is GTSNPN and CDR2 SVGIG (reference sequence). The CDR3 loop spans 14 amino acids. Trimming cost V 0 bases and J 7 bases, with 13 bases left between them.

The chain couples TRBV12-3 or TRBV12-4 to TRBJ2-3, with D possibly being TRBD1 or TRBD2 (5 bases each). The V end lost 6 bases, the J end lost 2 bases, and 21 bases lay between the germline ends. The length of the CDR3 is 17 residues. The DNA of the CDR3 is TGTGCCAGCAGACGCTCTACCGGGACGATGAACACAGATACGCAGTATTTT. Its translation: CASRRSTGTMNTDTQYF.